The clone carrying this T cell receptor (beta chain) was observed at least ten times. Its cognate antigen is unknown. The sample belongs to a study of CD8+CD57+ T cells in acquired aplastic anemia. Study as a whole: Roughly 3.2 ug was the average amount of DNA from sorted CD4+ and CD8+ cells. General study results and limits: A significant difference in CD8+ Simpson's diversity between patients and controls was not found. It was found that more than 25 CD8+ CDR3 sequences were shared between patients and controls.

Trimming shortened V by 2 bases and J by 6 bases, and 8 bases separated the two germline ends. The CDR3 runs 13 residues. For CDR3 and TCR beta VDJ profiling, genomic DNA was the template used. TCRdb itself ran the reads through MiXCR, one entry per CDR3 protein. The sample consists of more than 100,000 distinct CDR3 sequences, 48% of them appearing once. This TCR derives from a human donor in good health, serving as a control. The chain has TRBV12-3 or TRBV12-4 and TRBJ1-5, with D perhaps matching TRBD1 (6 bases). Sequenced: sorted CD4+, CD8+, or CD8+CD57+ T cells (not recorded which) from PBMCs. The CDR3 DNA is TGTGCCAGCAGTTTAACAGGGACTCAGCCCCAGCATTTT. This sequence encodes CASSLTGTQPQHF.